The clone carrying this T cell receptor (beta chain) was seen a handful of times. Its antigen is not known. Unmatched junction bases numbered 20, after V lost 7 bases and J lost 5 bases. Germline V lookup: CDR1 LNHNV, CDR2 YYDKDF (reference sequence). The CDR3 runs 18 residues. Stated time point: pre-treatment baseline. The data derive from a study of blood T cell dynamics during melanoma immunotherapy. Study as a whole: First-line therapy was either pembrolizumab or nivolumab with ipilimumab for metastatic melanoma.

For sorted CD8+ subsets, all extracted DNA was loaded. Here immunoSEQ multiplex PCR was the method, and the copy in TCRdb shows in-frame clones only, minus some. The repertoire consists of 1,400 or so clones, with 55% to 75% occurring once and the leading ten covering about a third. Study findings and constraints: Cell-free DNA CDR3 sequences most resembled the immune-effector CD8+ subset, which was also most clonal. It remained unknown if the driving T cell clones were melanoma-specific.

J is TRBJ2-3 and V is TRBV15, with TRBD2 identical over 8 bases. This clonotype was obtained from a human donor with melanoma. Sequences were derived from central memory CD8+ T cells from blood, sampled from a patient treated with checkpoint blockade. The CDR3 DNA sequence: TGTGCCACCAACGACCCCGGGGGGGCGGGAGATCCAGGAGATACGCAGTATTTT. Translating gives CATNDPGGAGDPGDTQYF. Filled out from reference TRBV15 and TRBJ2-3, the complete variable domain reads DAMVIQNPRYQVTQFGKPVTLSCSQTLNHNVMYWYQQKSSQAPKLLFHYYDKDFNNEADTPDNFQSRRPNTSFCFLDIRSPGLGDTAMYLCATNDPGGAGDPGDTQYFGPGTRLTVL.